This T cell receptor beta chain was sequenced in a study of blood T cell repertoires in COVID-19. Methods used by the authors: Quantification of nucleated cells was approximated via reference gene primer amplification. The assay was immunoSEQ multiplex PCR, and TCRdb's table has in-frame clones only and misses some. Clone size and V and J calls were adopted from that table, with D and trimming inferred from the DNA. The data contain 40,000 to 65,000 clones, approximately 86% of them seen just once; the ten biggest clones take up about 10%. The germline V gene encodes CDR1 SNHLY and CDR2 FYNNEI. Trimming removed 8 bases from V and 13 bases from J; junction bases left unmatched: 8. The CDR3 runs to 11 residues.

Specimen: peripheral blood. V is TRBV2 and J is TRBJ2-7, with 10 positions matching TRBD2. This sequence was found in a man aged 70-80 years with active COVID-19. Here the CDR3 reads CASVSGGPFYF. The CDR3 nucleotides read TGTGCCAGCGTTAGCGGGGGGCCTTTCTACTTC.